This TCR beta chain was profiled in a study of shared clonotypes between healthy human individuals. This CDR3 is built from 14 residues. Germline CDR1 MNHNS, CDR2 SASEGT. Deletions cut 6 bases from V and 3 bases from J, with 14 bases between. CD45RO-negative CD8 cells positively selected for CCR7 made up the naive population, which excluded terminally differentiated effector memory CD45RA+ cells. Sequencing used immunoSEQ multiplex PCR; TCRdb keeps in-frame clones, though not all of them. The data hold around 2,100,000 clones, with less than 95% observed a single time. This TCR was sampled from a young man in good health. The sequenced sample consisted of naive CD8+ T cells sorted from blood. The chain combines TRBV6-1 with TRBJ1-2; D is perhaps TRBD1 (6 bases). The CDR3 coding sequence is TGTGCCAGCAGCCACGGGGGCATGGACTATGGCTACACCTTC. Translated: CASSHGGMDYGYTF.